A single sample gave rise to the 23 T cell receptor beta chains below, sequenced in a study of blood T cell repertoires in COVID-19. The method was immunoSEQ multiplex PCR; TCRdb's version includes in-frame clones alone and lacks a portion of them. The sample carries 300,000 to 500,000 clones, roughly 88% recorded once. Source material: PBMCs or T cells enriched from blood (not recorded which). The receptors originated from a woman in her 30s with acute COVID-19.

V usage is TRBV19 and J usage is TRBJ1-6, with 8 bases lining up with TRBD1. V shed 4 bases, J shed 2 bases, and the junction held 1 base outside the gene matches. The CDR3 contains 15 residues. Germline CDR1 is LNHDA and CDR2 is SQIVND (reference sequence). The CDR3 reads CASSTGGTYNSPLHF. For the CDR3, the DNA is TGTGCCAGTAGTACAGGGGGCACCTATAATTCACCCCTCCACTTT.

The rearrangement uses TRBV5-1 and TRBJ1-6; 7 positions agree with TRBD1. The V gene end was trimmed by 7 bases and the J gene end by 10 bases; junction bases not matched to a gene: 14. Germline values: CDR1 SGHRS, CDR2 YFSETQ. The length of the CDR3 is 15 residues. CDR3 sequence (DNA): TGCGCCAGCGAACCATCGACAGGGTCGGGATCACCCCTCCACTTT. Protein sequence: CASEPSTGSGSPLHF. The complete variable domain, with remaining parts taken from reference TRBV5-1 and TRBJ1-6, reads KAGVTQTPRYLIKTRGQQVTLSCSPISGHRSVSWYQQTPGQGLQFLFEYFSETQRNKGNFPGRFSGRQFSNSRSEMNVSTLELGDSALYLCASEPSTGSGSPLHFGNGTRLTVT.

This rearrangement joins TRBV27 to TRBJ2-1; a possible D gene is TRBD1 (5 bases). The CDR3 is made up of 14 amino acids. The V gene's germline CDR1 is MNHEY and CDR2 SMNVEV (reference sequence). V lost 9 bases, J lost 5 bases, and 17 bases lay in between. CDR3 nucleotide sequence: TGTGCCAGTGGGCACAGGCCCCTAAACAATGAGCAGTTCTTC. This gives the protein CASGHRPLNNEQFF.

The chain joins TRBV7-9 to TRBJ1-2; maybe TRBD1 (6 bases). Germline V lookup: CDR1 SEHNR, CDR2 FQNEAQ (reference sequence). The CDR3 length is 14 residues. Trimming removed 8 bases at V and 4 bases at J, with 17 bases between. CDR3 sequence (DNA): TGTGCCAGCGCCCCACCCCAGGGGAGCTATGGCTACACCTTC. This encodes CASAPPQGSYGYTF.

This clone was detected once. The chain recombines TRBV4-1 with TRBJ2-7, with D maybe TRBD2 (8 bases). The ends were cut back, 2 bases at V and 4 bases at J, with 21 bases in the middle. The germline CDR1 and CDR2 sequences are MGHRA and YSYEKL. The CDR3 extends over 17 amino acids. This CDR3 is CASSQLQGNSGEYEQYF. The CDR3 DNA is TGCGCCAGCAGCCAATTACAGGGGAATAGCGGGGAGTACGAGCAGTACTTC.

The rearrangement uses TRBV4-3 and TRBJ2-7; D is uncertain. Germline assignment: CDR1 LGHNA and CDR2 YSLEER. The CDR3 extends over 15 amino acids. V lost 1 base and J 2 bases, leaving 12 bases between the germline ends. Here the CDR3 DNA reads TGCGCCAGCAGCCAAGGCGAGACACCCGCCTACGAGCAGTACTTC. As protein: CASSQGETPAYEQYF.

This clone was counted a few times. The chain carries TRBV29-1 and TRBJ2-1; no clear D gene. CDR3 length: 14 residues. Germline V gene sequence: CDR1 SQVTM, CDR2 ANQGSEA. V was clipped by 3 bases and J by 0 bases, with 9 bases between them. The CDR3 loop is CSVDGGSSYNEQFF. The CDR3 region has the DNA TGCAGCGTTGATGGCGGTAGCTCCTACAATGAGCAGTTCTTC.

This clone was recorded a few times. The chain links TRBV11-2 to TRBJ2-7; no clear D gene. The CDR3 covers 13 residues. Germline lookup yields CDR1 SGHAT and CDR2 FQNNGV. V shed 5 bases and J shed 2 bases, with 10 bases lying between them. CDR3 residues: CASSAVPAYEQYF. The CDR3, as DNA: TGTGCCAGCAGCGCTGTTCCGGCCTACGAGCAGTACTTC.

The V gene is TRBV7-2, the J gene TRBJ1-1; 8 nucleotides agree with TRBD1. Germline CDR1 reads SGHTA; CDR2 reads FQGNSA. V shed 2 bases and J 10 bases; nucleotides not matched to a gene: 6. This CDR3 comprises 13 residues. The CDR3 nucleotides are TGTGCCAGCAGCTTACCCGGACAGGGACGAGCTTTCTTT. Translation gives CASSLPGQGRAFF.

V and J are TRBV5-6 and TRBJ2-1, with D maybe TRBD2 (6 bases). This CDR3 has 15 amino acids. CDR1 and CDR2 (germline): SGHDT, YYEEEE. V shed 2 bases and J shed 1 base, with 10 bases lying between them. The CDR3 DNA is TGTGCCAGCAGCTTATGGGGGGAATCCTACAATGAGCAGTTCTTC. It translates to CASSLWGESYNEQFF.

This clone was found a few times. Sequence at one end of the junction differs from germline and may be a read error. The sample carries other DNA sequences with the same CDR3. This chain uses TRBV6-5 with TRBJ2-6; D is unclear. The CDR3 runs to 13 residues. Germline V lookup: CDR1 MNHEY, CDR2 SVGAGI. The CDR3 loop reads CASRYSGANVLTF. CDR3 coding DNA: TGTGCCAGCAGATACTCTGGGGCCAACGTCCTGACTTTC.

This clone was detected a few times. The rearrangement links TRBV24-1 to TRBJ1-5; 9 bases line up with TRBD1. Germline CDR1 KGHDR, CDR2 SFDVKD. This CDR3 has 17 residues. The junction had 8 bases not matched to a gene; V was cut back by 4 bases and J by 2 bases. The CDR3 loop reads CATSDSGTGIGNQPQHF. CDR3 DNA sequence: TGTGCCACCAGTGACTCTGGGACAGGGATTGGCAATCAGCCCCAGCATTTT.

The rearrangement links TRBV6-2 or TRBV6-3 to TRBJ2-5; 12 bases fit TRBD2. V was clipped by 5 bases and J by 9 bases; unmatched bases: 13. Germline loops: CDR1 MNHEY, CDR2 SVGEGT. This CDR3 has 16 residues. The CDR3 protein is CASSTTGLAGSRAQYF. CDR3 nucleotides: TGTGCCAGCAGTACCACGGGACTAGCGGGTTCAAGGGCCCAGTACTTC.

The CDR3: CASSSARGTGELFF. Written as DNA, the CDR3 is TGTGCCTCTTCTTCCGCCCGGGGTACCGGGGAGCTGTTTTTT. The chain carries TRBV19 and TRBJ2-2; maybe TRBD2 (5 bases). Germline loops: CDR1 LNHDA, CDR2 SQIVND (reference sequence). The CDR3 loop spans 14 amino acids. The germline V and J ends were trimmed by 11 bases and 5 bases, with 18 bases remaining between them.

The chain recombines TRBV9 with TRBJ2-3, with 8 bases matching TRBD2. The CDR3 has 15 amino acids. J was trimmed by 6 bases and V by 2 bases; bases with no gene match: 8. From germline, CDR1 is SGDLS and CDR2 YYNGEE. The CDR3 spells CASSVGGASVDTQYF. The DNA of the CDR3 is TGTGCCAGCAGCGTCGGGGGGGCCTCGGTGGATACGCAGTATTTT.

The chain has TRBV7-3 and TRBJ2-3, with D maybe TRBD2 (7 bases). Between the trimmed V and J ends, which lost 1 base and 1 base, there was a span of 15 bases. Germline V lookup: CDR1 SGHTA, CDR2 FQGTGA. This CDR3 has 17 amino acids. The CDR3 region has the DNA TGTGCCAGCAGCTTAAGAGGGAGGGGGACCGGCACAGATACGCAGTATTTT. It specifies CASSLRGRGTGTDTQYF.

The chain has TRBV24-1 and TRBJ2-7, with D perhaps TRBD2 (6 bases). The CDR3 length is 13 residues. Deletions cut 4 bases from V and 10 bases from J, with 16 bases between. Germline V gene lookup returns CDR1 KGHDR and CDR2 SFDVKD. CDR3 residues: CATSELTEGRQYF. DNA of the CDR3: TGTGCCACCAGTGAATTAACGGAGGGTAGACAGTACTTC.

J is TRBJ2-1 and V is TRBV5-1; D may be TRBD2 (6 bases). From germline, CDR1 is SGHRS and CDR2 YFSETQ. CDR3 length: 15 residues. Between the trimmed V and J ends, which lost 1 base and 8 bases, there was a span of 16 bases. The DNA of the CDR3 is TGCGCCAGCAGCTTGTTTGGGGGACTGTCGGATGAGCAGTTCTTC. It is translated as CASSLFGGLSDEQFF.

This chain joins TRBV5-6 and TRBJ2-7; D call uncertain. The germline V gene has CDR1 SGHDT and CDR2 YYEEEE. The ends were cut back, 2 bases at V and 4 bases at J, with 7 bases in the middle. The CDR3 covers 12 residues. CDR3 coding DNA: TGTGCCAGCAGCTTTGGTAGATACGAGCAGTACTTC. This translates into CASSFGRYEQYF. The full variable domain, rest sourced from reference TRBV5-6 and TRBJ2-7, is DAGVTQSPTHLIKTRGQQVTLRCSPKSGHDTVSWYQQALGQGPQFIFQYYEEEERQRGNFPDRFSGHQFPNYSSELNVNALLLGDSALYLCASSFGRYEQYFGPGTRLTVT.

The genes are TRBV4-3 and TRBJ1-2; D is possibly TRBD1 (5 bases). The germline V gene encodes CDR1 LGHNA and CDR2 YSLEER. This CDR3 is 15 amino acids long. V was trimmed by 0 bases and J by 4 bases, leaving 12 bases between them. CDR3 sequence reads: CASSQDWDGSYGYTF. CDR3 coding DNA: TGCGCCAGCAGCCAAGATTGGGACGGGAGCTATGGCTACACCTTC.

The rearrangement links TRBV6-2 or TRBV6-3 to TRBJ1-6; 7 bases agree with TRBD1. Germline CDR1 is MNHEY and CDR2 is SVGEGT. Trimming removed 2 bases from V and 7 bases from J; junction bases left unmatched: 8. The CDR3 runs 16 residues. The CDR3 DNA sequence: TGTGCCAGCAGTTACCCCCGGACAGGAAACAATTCACCCCTCCACTTT. Translating gives CASSYPRTGNNSPLHF.

The gene calls are TRBV11-2 and TRBJ1-3; D is uncertain. This CDR3 is built from 15 residues. CDR1 SGHAT and CDR2 FQNNGV come from the germline V gene. Trimming stripped 1 base from V and 3 bases from J, with 10 bases between. This chain's CDR3 is CASSLVYGNGNTIYF. CDR3 nucleotides: TGTGCCAGCAGCTTAGTTTACGGGAATGGAAACACCATATATTTT.

The gene calls are TRBV7-3 and TRBJ2-3; a weak D match, TRBD2 (6 bases). The ends were cut back, 5 bases at V and 3 bases at J, with 15 bases in the middle. The CDR3 runs 15 residues. Germline V gene lookup returns CDR1 SGHTA and CDR2 FQGTGA. The CDR3 protein is CASSETGTQTDTQYF. The CDR3 coding sequence is TGTGCCAGCAGCGAAACCGGGACTCAGACAGATACGCAGTATTTT.